Below are 31 T cell receptor beta chains sequenced from a single sample in a study of shared T cell receptors in the human thymus. Assay used: immunoSEQ multiplex PCR; TCRdb lists only in-frame clones, some missing. In the table there are roughly 660,000 clones, more than 75% of which are singletons. These records were also assigned to another study, of human thymus T cells.

Sequenced input: thymocytes. The receptors here all came from a boy younger than two with a congenital heart defect.

The V and J genes are TRBV27 and TRBJ2-7; 10 nucleotides match TRBD2. The germline gives CDR1 MNHEY, CDR2 SMNVEV (reference sequence). The CDR3 sequence is 15 residues long. Unmatched junction bases numbered 5, after V lost 4 bases and J lost 2 bases. The CDR3 DNA follows: TGTGCCAGCAGTTGCAAGCGGGAGGGTGCCTACGAGCAGTACTTC. This sequence encodes CASSCKREGAYEQYF.

About this clone itself: Other DNA sequences in the same sample also yield this CDR3. The CDR3 sequence is CSVAGLAGQETQYF. The CDR3 nucleotides are TGCAGCGTGGCCGGACTAGCGGGGCAAGAGACCCAGTACTTC. The chain employs TRBV29-1 and TRBJ2-5; 12 bases line up with TRBD2. In germline, CDR1 is SQVTM, CDR2 ANQGSEA. The CDR3 has 14 amino acids. J lost 2 bases, V lost 6 bases, and 4 bases had no gene match.

This clone was seen more than once but under ten times. The rearrangement links TRBV6-4 to TRBJ2-1, with TRBD1 as a possible D gene (6 bases). Deletions cut 0 bases from V and 6 bases from J, with 12 bases between. This CDR3 contains 15 residues. Germline values: CDR1 MRHNA, CDR2 SNTAGT. CDR3 residues: CASSDSGARGNEQFF. The CDR3, as DNA: TGTGCCAGCAGTGACTCGGGGGCTAGGGGCAATGAGCAGTTCTTC.

This clone was observed a few times. V is TRBV7-6 and J is TRBJ2-7, with D possibly being TRBD2 (6 bases). Germline-derived CDR1 and CDR2 are SGHVS and FNYEAQ. V lost 5 bases, J lost 7 bases, and 9 bases lay in between. This CDR3 spans 11 amino acids. The DNA for the CDR3 is TGTGCCAGCAGCGATGGGGGGGAGCAGTACTTC. This gives the protein CASSDGGEQYF.

The chain is built from TRBV25-1 and TRBJ2-7, with a tentative D call TRBD1 (8 bases). The ends were cut back, 9 bases at V and 5 bases at J, with 20 bases in the middle. The CDR3 loop spans 14 amino acids. Germline V gives CDR1 MGHDK, CDR2 SYGVNS. The CDR3 is CASSQQGGFNEQYF. As DNA, the CDR3 is TGTGCCAGTAGTCAACAGGGGGGGTTCAACGAGCAGTACTTC.

The chain employs TRBV30 and TRBJ2-3, with D unclear. Per germline, CDR1 GTSNPN and CDR2 SVGIG (reference sequence). CDR3 length: 15 amino acids. V was shortened by 0 bases and J by 0 bases, with 10 bases between the two germline ends. The CDR3 sequence: CAWSVRSDSTDTQYF. The CDR3 bases are TGTGCCTGGAGTGTACGGAGCGATAGCACAGATACGCAGTATTTT.

The rearrangement uses TRBV7-6 and TRBJ2-2; the match to TRBD1 covers 8 bases. J was trimmed by 3 bases and V by 5 bases; bases with no gene match: 14. This CDR3 region has 18 residues. Germline V gene sequence: CDR1 SGHVS, CDR2 FNYEAQ. In DNA form, the CDR3 reads TGTGCCAGCAGCGAGAGCTTCAGGGGGCTTGAGGACACCGGGGAGCTGTTTTTT. It specifies CASSESFRGLEDTGELFF. Using reference TRBV7-6 and TRBJ2-2 for the parts outside the CDR3, the full variable domain is GAGVSQSPRYKVTKRGQDVALRCDPISGHVSLYWYRQALGQGPEFLTYFNYEAQQDKSGLPNDRFSAERPEGSISTLTIQRTEQRDSAMYRCASSESFRGLEDTGELFFGEGSRLTVL.

The chain has TRBV5-6 and TRBJ2-7; D is possibly TRBD1 (6 bases). Germline-derived CDR1 and CDR2 are SGHDT and YYEEEE. The CDR3 length is 15 residues. V gave up 3 bases and J gave up 2 bases, with 15 bases separating them. CDR3 coding DNA: TGTGCCAGCAGCTCCCCAGGGGTTTCCCCCTACGAGCAGTACTTC. It yields the protein CASSSPGVSPYEQYF.

V is TRBV10-3 and J is TRBJ2-1; TRBD2 might be the D (5 bases). Germline V gene lookup returns CDR1 ENHRY and CDR2 SYGVKD. The V end lost 5 bases, the J end lost 5 bases, and 16 bases lay between the germline ends. This CDR3 region has 15 residues. The CDR3 reads CAISSCRRRNNEQFF. The CDR3 DNA is TGTGCCATCAGTTCGTGTAGGCGGAGGAACAATGAGCAGTTCTTC.

The V call is TRBV28, the J call TRBJ2-1, with 13 bases that match TRBD2. The V gene's germline CDR1 is MDHEN and CDR2 SYDVKM. The CDR3 length is 22 residues. With V trimmed by 2 bases and J by 0 bases, 16 bases remained unmatched. The CDR3 spells CASSLSASQQLAGGSSYNEQFF. Here the CDR3 DNA reads TGTGCCAGCAGTTTAAGCGCATCACAGCAACTAGCGGGAGGGAGCTCCTACAATGAGCAGTTCTTC.

The rearrangement joins TRBV5-1 to TRBJ1-4, with 8 bases fitting TRBD1. Germline V gene data show CDR1 as SGHRS and CDR2 as YFSETQ. Trimming at V came to 1 base and at J to 7 bases, leaving 12 bases not matched to a gene. This CDR3 has 17 residues. The CDR3 is CASSLSPGQADGEKLFF. CDR3 coding DNA: TGCGCCAGCAGCTTGTCCCCGGGACAGGCGGATGGTGAAAAACTGTTTTTT. The whole variable domain, remainder taken from reference TRBV5-1 and TRBJ1-4, is KAGVTQTPRYLIKTRGQQVTLSCSPISGHRSVSWYQQTPGQGLQFLFEYFSETQRNKGNFPGRFSGRQFSNSRSEMNVSTLELGDSALYLCASSLSPGQADGEKLFFGSGTQLSVL.

The rearrangement uses TRBV2 and TRBJ2-3; D uncertain. This CDR3 region has 12 residues. Germline V gene sequence: CDR1 SNHLY, CDR2 FYNNEI. Trimming stripped 2 bases from V and 5 bases from J, with 5 bases between. The CDR3 nucleotides are TGTGCCAGCAGTGAAATCGGAGATACGCAGTATTTT. Translating it yields CASSEIGDTQYF. Based on the CDR3 plus reference TRBV2 and TRBJ2-3, the full variable domain is EPEVTQTPSHQVTQMGQEVILRCVPISNHLYFYWYRQILGQKVEFLVSFYNNEISEKSEIFDDQFSVERPDGSNFTLKIRSTKLEDSAMYFCASSEIGDTQYFGPGTRLTVL.

J is TRBJ2-2 and V is TRBV28; 8 positions agree with TRBD2. This CDR3 comprises 15 residues. The germline gives CDR1 MDHEN, CDR2 SYDVKM. The ends lost 3 bases at V and 6 bases at J; junction bases unmatched: 6. The CDR3 DNA is TGTGCCAGCAGTTTGGGACTAGGGGCGTCCGGGGAGCTGTTTTTT. Amino acids: CASSLGLGASGELFF. Full variable domain (rest looked up from reference TRBV28 and TRBJ2-2): DVKVTQSSRYLVKRTGEKVFLECVQDMDHENMFWYRQDPGLGLRLIYFSYDVKMKEKGDIPEGYSVSREKKERFSLILESASTNQTSMYLCASSLGLGASGELFFGEGSRLTVL.

The genes are TRBV27 and TRBJ1-5, with D unresolved. The CDR3 is 17 residues long. V gave up 5 bases and J gave up 0 bases, with 17 bases separating them. CDR1 MNHEY and CDR2 SMNVEV come from the germline V gene (reference sequence). The CDR3 DNA sequence: TGTGCCAGCAGTCCCCGAACGAAGCCTTATAGCAATCAGCCCCAGCATTTT. This codes for CASSPRTKPYSNQPQHF.

This chain connects TRBV27 to TRBJ1-1, with D possibly being TRBD1 (5 bases). Trimming removed 3 bases at V and 4 bases at J, with 12 bases between. CDR3 length equals 14 residues. CDR1 MNHEY and CDR2 SMNVEV come from the germline V gene (reference sequence). The CDR3 loop reads CASSFRGLGTEAFF. CDR3 bases: TGTGCCAGCAGTTTTAGGGGACTGGGCACTGAAGCTTTCTTT.

The chain uses TRBV4-1 and TRBJ2-7; D possibly corresponds to TRBD1 (6 bases). The CDR3 length is 14 residues. Germline V gene lookup returns CDR1 MGHRA and CDR2 YSYEKL. V gave up 0 bases and J gave up 6 bases, with 12 bases separating them. CDR3 DNA: TGCGCCAGCAGCCAAGAAAACCCAGGGGTCGAGCAGTACTTC. Residues: CASSQENPGVEQYF.

The chain employs TRBV5-6 and TRBJ2-7; 9 bases align to TRBD2. This CDR3 is built from 16 residues. Germline loops: CDR1 SGHDT, CDR2 YYEEEE. V dropped 2 bases and J dropped 0; count of bases not matched to a gene: 6. The CDR3 DNA follows: TGTGCCAGCAGCTTTAGAAGCGGGAGGCACTCCTACGAGCAGTACTTC. Translated, it gives CASSFRSGRHSYEQYF.

The genes are TRBV30 and TRBJ2-2, with a tentative D call TRBD1 (6 bases). CDR3 size: 16 residues. V lost 2 bases, J lost 0 bases, and 13 bases lay in between. Germline CDR1 and CDR2: GTSNPN and SVGIG (reference sequence). For the CDR3, the DNA is TGTGCCTGGAGTCTCCAAGGGACACCGAACACCGGGGAGCTGTTTTTT. Residues: CAWSLQGTPNTGELFF.

The CDR3 region has the DNA TGCGCCAGCAGCATCAGGAGCGGGATAGGAGAAACAGATACGCAGTATTTT. Translating it yields CASSIRSGIGETDTQYF. The genes are TRBV5-1 and TRBJ2-3; 7 bases are shared with TRBD2. Germline loops: CDR1 SGHRS, CDR2 YFSETQ. This CDR3 spans 17 amino acids. Germline trimming cut 4 bases from V and 3 bases from J; bases unmatched to any gene: 14.

This clone occurred once. The rearrangement uses TRBV7-2 and TRBJ2-3, with TRBD2 identical over 7 bases. The CDR3 totals 15 residues. The V gene end was trimmed by 5 bases and the J gene end by 5 bases; junction bases not matched to a gene: 10. The V gene's germline CDR1 is SGHTA and CDR2 FQGNSA. This CDR3 reads CASSPPGLLLDTQYF. The CDR3 bases are TGTGCCAGCAGCCCCCCGGGACTACTGCTAGATACGCAGTATTTT. Combining the CDR3 with reference TRBV7-2 and TRBJ2-3 gives the whole variable domain GAGVSQSPSNKVTEKGKDVELRCDPISGHTALYWYRQSLGQGLEFLIYFQGNSAPDKSGLPSDRFSAERTGGSVSTLTIQRTQQEDSAVYLCASSPPGLLLDTQYFGPGTRLTVL.

The chain is built from TRBV7-6 and TRBJ2-7, with D possibly matching TRBD2 (6 bases). Germline-derived CDR1 and CDR2 are SGHVS and FNYEAQ. V shed 1 base and J shed 2 bases, with 12 bases lying between them. This CDR3 spans 15 amino acids. DNA of the CDR3: TGTGCCAGCAGCTTAGGGGCGGGGCCCACCTACGAGCAGTACTTC. This sequence encodes CASSLGAGPTYEQYF.

The chain uses TRBV2 and TRBJ1-4; D is possibly TRBD1 (5 bases). Germline values: CDR1 SNHLY, CDR2 FYNNEI. Between the trimmed V and J ends, which lost 4 bases and 6 bases, there was a span of 12 bases. There are 14 residues in the CDR3. In nucleotides, the CDR3 is TGTGCCAGCAGTGTAAGCAGGGATGATGAAAAACTGTTTTTT. It yields the protein CASSVSRDDEKLFF.

The chain employs TRBV2 and TRBJ2-2; 11 bases agree with TRBD2. The CDR3 is 15 residues long. Germline CDR1 SNHLY, CDR2 FYNNEI. Losses at the gene ends were 5 bases for V and 5 bases for J; bases not matched to a gene: 4. CDR3 sequence: CASSFGLAGTGELFF. CDR3 sequence (DNA): TGTGCCAGCAGTTTCGGACTAGCGGGTACCGGGGAGCTGTTTTTT.

The table lists this clone with a few counts. The J gene is TRBJ1-4, the V gene TRBV5-1; D unclear. V was cut by 2 bases and J by 1 base, with 12 bases left in between. Germline V gene lookup returns CDR1 SGHRS and CDR2 YFSETQ. This CDR3 is 16 amino acids long. CDR3 in amino acids: CASSLKISGTNEKLFF. The CDR3 region has the DNA TGCGCCAGCAGCTTAAAAATCAGCGGAACTAATGAAAAACTGTTTTTT.

V usage is TRBV5-4 and J usage is TRBJ2-5; TRBD2 is a possible D gene (6 bases). The CDR3 sequence is 16 residues long. Germline-derived CDR1 and CDR2 are SGHNT and YYREEE (reference sequence). The ends were cut back, 1 base at V and 5 bases at J, with 18 bases in the middle. The CDR3 spells CASSLFRPAGAETQYF. Written as DNA, the CDR3 is TGTGCCAGCAGCTTGTTCCGTCCAGCGGGCGCTGAGACCCAGTACTTC.

This clone was observed a handful of times. The rearrangement uses TRBV5-1 and TRBJ2-7, with TRBD2 matching 9 bases. V trimming: 0 bases; J trimming: 3 bases; junction bases outside the gene matches: 7. The CDR3 is 16 residues long. CDR1 is SGHRS, CDR2 YFSETQ, per germline. CDR3 nucleotide sequence: TGCGCCAGCAGCTTGGTCTGGACTAGCGACCTCTACGAGCAGTACTTC. It encodes CASSLVWTSDLYEQYF.

The chain combines TRBV20-1 with TRBJ2-2, with D possibly TRBD1 on 5 matching bases. The ends were cut back, 6 bases at V and 8 bases at J, with 10 bases in the middle. The germline V gene encodes CDR1 DFQATT and CDR2 SNEGSKA (reference sequence). The CDR3 consists of 11 residues. The DNA of the CDR3 is TGCAGTGCGCCGAACAGGGGGGAGCTGTTTTTT. Translating gives CSAPNRGELFF.

This clone showed up just once. The chain employs TRBV5-1 and TRBJ2-2; 13 bases match TRBD2. CDR1 and CDR2 (germline): SGHRS, YFSETQ. The CDR3 is 16 residues long. V was pared by 5 bases and J by 4 bases, with 5 bases of the junction left unmatched. As DNA, the CDR3 is TGCGCCAGCAGAAAGACTAGCGGGAGGTTCACCGGGGAGCTGTTTTTT. Encoded protein: CASRKTSGRFTGELFF.

As DNA, the CDR3 is TGTGCCAGCAGCCAACAACAGGGCTACAATGAGCAGTTCTTC. Its protein product is CASSQQQGYNEQFF. This chain connects TRBV4-2 to TRBJ2-1, with a tentative D call TRBD1 (6 bases). V lost 2 bases and J lost 3, with 8 bases in between. Looked up from germline, CDR1 is LGHNA and CDR2 is YNFKEQ. This CDR3 comprises 14 residues.

J is TRBJ2-7 and V is TRBV10-1, with D uncertain. Germline CDR1 is WNHNN and CDR2 is SYGVQD (reference sequence). The germline V and J ends were trimmed by 6 bases and 0 bases, with 9 bases remaining between them. This CDR3 has 13 residues. CDR3 region: CASSGLGSYEQYF. Written as DNA, the CDR3 is TGCGCCAGCAGCGGGTTAGGCTCCTACGAGCAGTACTTC.

Notes on this clone: Other DNA sequences in the same sample also yield this CDR3. The chain links TRBV13 to TRBJ1-2; unclear D gene. The V end lost 0 bases, the J end lost 5 bases, and 10 bases lay between the germline ends. CDR1 PRHDT and CDR2 FYEKMQ come from the germline V gene (reference sequence). The CDR3 spans 14 residues. Written as DNA, the CDR3 is TGTGCCAGCAGCTTAGGGGGAGGGTCTTATGGCTACACCTTC. This sequence encodes CASSLGGGSYGYTF.